These 27 T cell receptor beta chains came from one sample sequenced in a study of patients and donors after allogeneic stem cell transplantation. TCRdb independently ran MiXCR on the RT-PCR reads; one entry per CDR3 protein. The sample shows about 960,000 distinct CDR3 sequences, under 20% of them seen only once. The material sequenced was blood, either unsorted or a sorted T cell fraction (not recorded which). Receptors were obtained from a human donor who was either an allogeneic HSCT recipient or a stem cell or donor lymphocyte infusion donor (not recorded which). It is not recorded whose cells these are; they may come from a transplant donor.

CDR3 in amino acids: CASSDNIYGYTF. In DNA, the CDR3 is TGTGCCAGCAGTGACAACATATATGGCTACACCTTC. This sequence joins TRBV6-2 or TRBV6-3 and TRBJ1-2; D remains unclear. The CDR3 loop spans 12 amino acids. Germline V gene lookup returns CDR1 MNHEY and CDR2 SVGEGT. Trimming took off 5 bases at V and 5 bases at J, with 9 bases between the two ends.

In this sample, this clonotype turned up a few times. The chain combines TRBV9 with TRBJ2-5, with 12 nucleotides matching TRBD2. The CDR3 spans 16 residues. In germline, CDR1 is SGDLS, CDR2 YYNGEE. With 3 bases clipped from V and 2 bases from J, the junction kept 5 bases outside the gene matches. Written as DNA, the CDR3 is TGTGCCAGCAGCGCTGGACTAGCGGGAATGCAAGAGACCCAGTACTTC. Amino acid sequence: CASSAGLAGMQETQYF. The full variable domain, rest sourced from reference TRBV9 and TRBJ2-5, is DSGVTQTPKHLITATGQRVTLRCSPRSGDLSVYWYQQSLDQGLQFLIQYYNGEERAKGNILERFSAQQFPDLHSELNLSSLELGDSALYFCASSAGLAGMQETQYFGPGTRLLVL.

In this sample, this clonotype turned up a few times. The rearrangement links TRBV4-3 to TRBJ1-2; 11 positions match TRBD1. Germline V gene data show CDR1 as LGHNA and CDR2 as YSLEER. Trimming cost V 3 bases and J 0 bases; bases outside gene matches: 3. The CDR3 has 16 amino acids. CDR3 loop: CASSHLGQGANYGYTF. CDR3 nucleotides: TGCGCCAGCAGCCATTTGGGACAGGGGGCTAACTATGGCTACACCTTC.

The rearrangement links TRBV5-1 to TRBJ2-1, with 9 bases that match TRBD2. This CDR3 has 14 amino acids. The V and J ends lost 4 bases and 5 bases, in that order; junction bases with no gene match: 4. Germline-derived CDR1 and CDR2 are SGHRS and YFSETQ. CDR3 sequence: CASSHSGSNNEQFF. The CDR3, as DNA: TGCGCCAGCAGCCATAGCGGGAGCAACAATGAGCAGTTCTTC.

The table lists this clonotype with a few counts. The chain employs TRBV6-1 and TRBJ2-1, with 7 bases identical to TRBD1. This CDR3 has 15 residues. Germline trimming cut 6 bases from V and 2 bases from J; bases unmatched to any gene: 7. Germline assignment: CDR1 MNHNS and CDR2 SASEGT. As DNA, the CDR3 is TGTGCCAGCAGCTCCGGGACAGTTGCCTACAATGAGCAGTTCTTC. Translated, it gives CASSSGTVAYNEQFF.

This clonotype was detected only a few times. The J gene is TRBJ2-7, the V gene TRBV5-1; D possibly corresponds to TRBD1 (6 bases). The length of the CDR3 is 19 residues. Germline CDR1 reads SGHRS; CDR2 reads YFSETQ. Trimming removed 2 bases from V and 1 base from J, with 25 bases in between. This chain's CDR3 is CASSLHGQRNLQGSYEQYF. CDR3 nucleotides: TGCGCCAGCAGCTTACATGGGCAGAGGAATCTACAGGGTTCCTACGAGCAGTACTTC.

The sample holds one count of this clonotype. This chain joins TRBV5-1 and TRBJ1-1; 7 bases align to TRBD1. Germline CDR1 and CDR2: SGHRS and YFSETQ. V lost 5 bases and J lost 1; bases outside the gene matches: 8. The CDR3 has 15 residues. CDR3 amino acids: CASRMTGMGNTEAFF. CDR3 bases: TGCGCCAGCAGAATGACAGGGATGGGGAACACTGAAGCTTTCTTT.

This clonotype was observed a few times. V is TRBV30 and J is TRBJ1-3; D not resolved. Germline V gene lookup returns CDR1 GTSNPN and CDR2 SVGIG (reference sequence). V shed 0 bases and J shed 10 bases, with 13 bases lying between them. The CDR3 is 13 residues long. In DNA form, the CDR3 reads TGTGCCTGGAGTGTATCATTTGGGGATACCATATATTTT. Amino acid sequence: CAWSVSFGDTIYF.

This clonotype was found a few times. The chain is built from TRBV12-3 or TRBV12-4 and TRBJ1-1; 7 nucleotides line up with TRBD1. The CDR3 extends over 17 amino acids. V shed 5 bases and J 0 bases; nucleotides not matched to a gene: 12. Here the CDR3 DNA reads TGTGCCAGCAGTCGACGTCCCGGGACAGCTATGAACACTGAAGCTTTCTTT. This encodes CASSRRPGTAMNTEAFF.

This clonotype was counted between two and nine times. The rearrangement joins TRBV9 to TRBJ1-5; maybe TRBD1 (6 bases). Germline CDR1 is SGDLS and CDR2 is YYNGEE. CDR3 length: 16 residues. Trimming left V 0 bases short and J 2 bases short, with 12 bases between. CDR3 sequence: CASSVGEGVGNQPQHF. In nucleotides, the CDR3 is TGTGCCAGCAGCGTAGGGGAGGGGGTCGGCAATCAGCCCCAGCATTTT.

This clonotype has just a few counts. V usage is TRBV29-1 and J usage is TRBJ1-1; D not resolved. CDR1 is SQVTM, CDR2 ANQGSEA, per germline. The CDR3 runs to 14 residues. The V end was cut by 3 bases, the J end by 0 bases, with 11 bases between. Here the CDR3 DNA reads TGCAGCGTTGATAGTAAGGGCTTGAACACTGAAGCTTTCTTT. Protein: CSVDSKGLNTEAFF.

This clonotype was recorded a few times. The chain couples TRBV3-1 to TRBJ2-1; TRBD2 matches 9 bases. Germline V gene lookup returns CDR1 LGHDT and CDR2 YNNKEL (reference sequence). The CDR3 extends over 15 amino acids. The ends lost 4 bases at V and 2 bases at J; junction bases unmatched: 3. The CDR3 region is CASSLAGEAYNEQFF. The DNA of the CDR3 is TGTGCCAGCAGCCTAGCGGGGGAAGCCTACAATGAGCAGTTCTTC.

V is TRBV20-1 and J is TRBJ1-1; D perhaps matches TRBD1 (6 bases). The V and J ends lost 4 bases and 4 bases respectively, with 10 bases between them. The CDR3 has 12 residues. CDR1 is DFQATT, CDR2 SNEGSKA, per germline (reference sequence). The CDR3 nucleotides read TGCAGTGCTAAGGGGGAAGGCACTGAAGCTTTCTTT. It specifies CSAKGEGTEAFF.

The chain joins TRBV4-1 to TRBJ2-3, with D perhaps TRBD1 or TRBD2 (7 bases each). Germline CDR1 is MGHRA and CDR2 is YSYEKL. The CDR3 has 17 amino acids. V lost 2 bases and J 5 bases, leaving 20 bases between the germline ends. CDR3 protein: CASSQPGEGAMGDTQYF. The CDR3 region has the DNA TGCGCCAGCAGCCAACCTGGGGAGGGGGCGATGGGAGATACGCAGTATTTT.

This clonotype has just a few counts. The V and J genes are TRBV10-3 and TRBJ2-7; D is possibly TRBD2 (5 bases). The V end was cut by 6 bases, the J end by 2 bases, with 8 bases between. The germline V gene encodes CDR1 ENHRY and CDR2 SYGVKD. The CDR3 totals 12 residues. CDR3 protein: CAIRGSAYEQYF. For the CDR3, the DNA is TGTGCCATCAGGGGTAGCGCCTACGAGCAGTACTTC.

The V gene is TRBV6-1, the J gene TRBJ2-2, with TRBD1 matching over 9 bases. There are 16 residues in the CDR3. Germline V gene lookup returns CDR1 MNHNS and CDR2 SASEGT. The V and J ends lost 7 bases and 4 bases, in that order; junction bases with no gene match: 10. The CDR3 protein is CASTRDRGMGTGELFF. The CDR3 DNA sequence: TGTGCCAGCACCAGAGACAGGGGGATGGGCACCGGGGAGCTGTTTTTT.

This clonotype was recorded a few times. CDR3 sequence reads: CSARDPVRGGGEQYF. The CDR3 region has the DNA TGCAGTGCTAGAGATCCTGTGCGGGGGGGAGGCGAGCAGTACTTC. The V and J genes are TRBV20-1 and TRBJ2-7; 9 bases match TRBD2. The germline gives CDR1 DFQATT, CDR2 SNEGSKA (reference sequence). V was clipped by 0 bases and J by 6 bases; unmatched bases: 9. This CDR3 region has 15 residues.

This chain connects TRBV5-1 to TRBJ1-1; D remains unclear. The CDR3 length is 14 residues. The germline V gene encodes CDR1 SGHRS and CDR2 YFSETQ. Trimming took 5 bases from V and 4 from J, leaving 15 bases between them. CDR3 region: CASRPQGMGTEAFF. Here the CDR3 DNA reads TGCGCCAGCAGGCCACAAGGAATGGGCACTGAAGCTTTCTTT.

This clonotype was detected only a few times. This sequence joins TRBV12-3 or TRBV12-4 and TRBJ1-2; maybe TRBD1 (6 bases). The ends were cut back, 5 bases at V and 5 bases at J, with 15 bases in the middle. The CDR3 consists of 14 residues. CDR3 nucleotides: TGTGCCAGCAGTGCAACAAGCAGGGGATATGGCTACACCTTC. This gives the protein CASSATSRGYGYTF.

This clonotype showed up just a few times. The chain uses TRBV24-1 and TRBJ2-1; D may be TRBD1 (5 bases). The CDR3 spans 12 residues. The germline CDR1 and CDR2 sequences are KGHDR and SFDVKD. The ends were cut back, 6 bases at V and 8 bases at J, with 10 bases in the middle. CDR3 amino acids: CATSRGGYEQFF. DNA of the CDR3: TGTGCCACCAGTAGGGGTGGCTATGAGCAGTTCTTC.

This clonotype has a handful of counts. The chain is built from TRBV19 and TRBJ2-1; TRBD2 agrees at 9 bases. This CDR3 spans 17 amino acids. The ends lost 5 bases at V and 4 bases at J; junction bases unmatched: 12. Per germline, CDR1 LNHDA and CDR2 SQIVND (reference sequence). Here the CDR3 DNA reads TGTGCCAGTAGTCCCCGAGGGGCGGGAGGGCGATACAATGAGCAGTTCTTC. Residues: CASSPRGAGGRYNEQFF.

The chain uses TRBV2 and TRBJ2-7; 8 nucleotides agree with TRBD2. V shed 0 bases, J shed 6 bases, and the junction held 7 bases outside the gene matches. Germline V gene lookup returns CDR1 SNHLY and CDR2 FYNNEI. This CDR3 is 15 amino acids long. The DNA of the CDR3 is TGTGCCAGCAGTGAAGCGCTTGGGACTAGTGGCGAGCAGTACTTC. Translating it yields CASSEALGTSGEQYF.

In its sample, this clonotype was seen many times. The V call is TRBV24-1, the J call TRBJ1-1; the D gene is possibly TRBD1 (5 bases). Germline assignment: CDR1 KGHDR and CDR2 SFDVKD. Between the trimmed V and J ends, which lost 3 bases and 5 bases, there was a span of 6 bases. The CDR3 length is 12 residues. The CDR3 protein is CATSDKGTEAFF. Here the CDR3 DNA reads TGTGCCACCAGTGATAAGGGGACTGAAGCTTTCTTT.

The chain has TRBV7-9 and TRBJ1-1; no firm D call. Trimming took off 6 bases at V and 1 base at J, with 9 bases between the two ends. The germline gives CDR1 SEHNR, CDR2 FQNEAQ (reference sequence). This CDR3 is built from 13 residues. The CDR3 is CASRQRPNTEAFF. The CDR3 bases are TGTGCCAGCAGACAACGACCGAACACTGAAGCTTTCTTT.

CDR3 bases: TGCGCCAGCAGCTTGGTGAGCAGGACCGGGTTGGGGAGCACAGATACGCAGTATTTT. Its translation: CASSLVSRTGLGSTDTQYF. V is TRBV5-1 and J is TRBJ2-3, with D hard to call. V lost 0 bases, J lost 0 bases, and 20 bases lay in between. This CDR3 has 19 residues. Germline CDR1 reads SGHRS; CDR2 reads YFSETQ. Full variable domain (rest looked up from reference TRBV5-1 and TRBJ2-3): KAGVTQTPRYLIKTRGQQVTLSCSPISGHRSVSWYQQTPGQGLQFLFEYFSETQRNKGNFPGRFSGRQFSNSRSEMNVSTLELGDSALYLCASSLVSRTGLGSTDTQYFGPGTRLTVL.

This chain uses TRBV4-1 with TRBJ1-1; 8 nucleotides align to TRBD1. With V trimmed by 2 bases and J by 5 bases, 10 bases remained unmatched. Germline V lookup: CDR1 MGHRA, CDR2 YSYEKL. The CDR3 length is 16 residues. Here the CDR3 reads CASSQRGNRGSTEAFF. CDR3 coding DNA: TGCGCCAGCAGCCAAAGAGGGAACAGGGGGAGTACTGAAGCTTTCTTT.

The gene calls are TRBV10-3 and TRBJ2-3, with D tentatively TRBD1 (6 bases). Trimming left V 3 bases short and J 1 base short, with 8 bases between. There are 14 residues in the CDR3. CDR1 is ENHRY and CDR2 is SYGVKD in the germline V gene. DNA of the CDR3: TGTGCCATCAGTGACACAGGGCGCACAGATACGCAGTATTTT. This sequence encodes CAISDTGRTDTQYF.